These 17 T cell receptor beta chains originate from one sample sequenced in a study of beta chain features in type 1 diabetes. Expressed TCRB transcripts got sequenced, as all isolated RNA was reverse transcribed. The protocol was immunoSEQ multiplex PCR, while the TCRdb copy is restricted to in-frame clones and leaves out a portion. Of under 950,000 clones in the sample, about a sixth were seen once. The sample was naive CD4+ T cells from blood. The receptors shown here come from a woman younger than 30 in good health.

This clone showed up just a few times. This sequence joins TRBV28 and TRBJ1-2; 7 positions match TRBD1. V dropped 6 bases and J dropped 6; count of bases not matched to a gene: 7. The germline CDR1 and CDR2 sequences are MDHEN and SYDVKM. This CDR3 is built from 13 residues. The CDR3, as DNA: TGTGCCAGCAGGCTACAGGGGAACGATGGCTACACCTTC. It yields the protein CASRLQGNDGYTF.

This rearrangement joins TRBV28 to TRBJ2-1, with TRBD2 matching over 11 bases. Germline V CDR1 and CDR2: MDHEN, SYDVKM. Trimming took 6 bases from V and 4 from J; bases not matched to a gene: 5. There are 15 residues in the CDR3. Written as DNA, the CDR3 is TGTGCCAGCAGCCAAAGACTAGCGGGGTACAATGAGCAGTTCTTC. Its translation: CASSQRLAGYNEQFF.

This clone was counted at least ten times. The sample has other DNA sequences that encode this CDR3 too. The chain recombines TRBV7-9 with TRBJ2-6, with D perhaps matching TRBD1 (6 bases). The CDR3 sequence is 15 residues long. Looked up from germline, CDR1 is SEHNR and CDR2 is FQNEAQ (reference sequence). V shed 4 bases and J shed 2 bases, with 9 bases lying between them. The CDR3 sequence is CASSSQGAGANVLTF. CDR3 nucleotide sequence: TGTGCCAGCAGCTCACAGGGAGCTGGGGCCAACGTCCTGACTTTC.

The V and J genes are TRBV7-2 and TRBJ2-1, with TRBD2 matching over 14 bases. The CDR3 is 18 amino acids. After removal of 5 bases from V and 7 bases from J, the junction contained 13 bases not matched to a gene. Germline V lookup: CDR1 SGHTA, CDR2 FQGNSA. CDR3: CASSGDISGLAGVNEQFF. The CDR3 DNA reads TGTGCCAGCAGCGGGGACATATCGGGACTAGCGGGAGTAAATGAGCAGTTCTTC.

The chain carries TRBV19 and TRBJ2-7; possibly TRBD2 for D (5 bases). The CDR3 runs 12 residues. From germline, CDR1 is LNHDA and CDR2 SQIVND (reference sequence). Trimming left V 5 bases short and J 5 bases short, with 10 bases between. The CDR3 protein is CASSGRGNEQYF. CDR3 nucleotides: TGTGCCAGTAGTGGCCGGGGAAACGAGCAGTACTTC. Together with reference TRBV19 and TRBJ2-7, the CDR3 gives the full variable domain: DGGITQSPKYLFRKEGQNVTLSCEQNLNHDAMYWYRQDPGQGLRLIYYSQIVNDFQKGDIAEGYSVSREKKESFPLTVTSAQKNPTAFYLCASSGRGNEQYFGPGTRLTVT.

The chain joins TRBV11-2 to TRBJ2-7; a weak D match, TRBD1 (6 bases). Germline lookup yields CDR1 SGHAT and CDR2 FQNNGV. Trimming removed 4 bases from V and 3 bases from J, with 10 bases in between. This CDR3 region has 13 residues. CDR3 bases: TGTGCCAGCAGCTCGGACAGTAACTACGAGCAGTACTTC. It translates to CASSSDSNYEQYF.

V usage is TRBV7-2 and J usage is TRBJ2-7; 9 nucleotides line up with TRBD2. The V gene's germline CDR1 is SGHTA and CDR2 FQGNSA. With V trimmed by 1 base and J by 6 bases, 10 bases remained unmatched. The CDR3 is made up of 16 amino acids. CDR3 loop: CASSLVGGRAVSEQYF. The DNA of the CDR3 is TGTGCCAGCAGCTTAGTCGGCGGGAGGGCCGTCTCCGAGCAGTACTTC.

J is TRBJ2-3 and V is TRBV5-4; the D is unclear. In germline, CDR1 is SGHNT, CDR2 YYREEE (reference sequence). The CDR3 runs 12 residues. Trimming cost V 2 bases and J 6 bases, with 7 bases left between them. The CDR3 sequence: CASSFSSDTQYF. As DNA, the CDR3 is TGTGCCAGCAGCTTTTCGTCCGATACGCAGTATTTT.

The chain joins TRBV25-1 to TRBJ1-2, with D hard to call. Per germline, CDR1 MGHDK and CDR2 SYGVNS. This CDR3 is built from 13 residues. V lost 4 bases, J lost 4 bases, and 10 bases lay in between. CDR3 region: CASSVKSGYGYTF. The CDR3 nucleotides are TGTGCCAGCAGTGTTAAGTCTGGCTATGGCTACACCTTC.

The rearrangement uses TRBV6-5 and TRBJ1-1; no clear D gene. V was shortened by 0 bases and J by 4 bases, with 15 bases between the two germline ends. CDR1 is MNHEY, CDR2 SVGAGI, per germline. The CDR3 runs 16 residues. The CDR3 loop is CASSYSKRLWSTEAFF. The CDR3, as DNA: TGTGCCAGCAGTTACTCGAAGCGTTTATGGAGCACTGAAGCTTTCTTT.

In this sample, this clone turned up a few times. The sample has other DNA sequences that encode this CDR3 too. The chain uses TRBV9 and TRBJ2-2; D unclear. Germline V lookup: CDR1 SGDLS, CDR2 YYNGEE. The V end was cut by 4 bases, the J end by 2 bases, with 12 bases between. This CDR3 has 15 residues. The DNA of the CDR3 is TGTGCCAGCAGCCCCAGGACCGGTAACACCGGGGAGCTGTTTTTT. This gives the protein CASSPRTGNTGELFF.

This clone has more than one count but fewer than ten. Sequence at one end of the junction differs from germline and may be a read error. The rearrangement uses TRBV5-1 and TRBJ2-3, with 9 bases matching TRBD1. The CDR3 length is 15 residues. The germline gives CDR1 SGHRS, CDR2 YFSETQ. CDR3: CASRLGQGRTDTQYF. CDR3 bases: TGCGCCAGCAGGTTGGGACAGGGACGGACAGATACGCAGTATTTT.

The chain carries TRBV28 and TRBJ2-3; TRBD2 might be the D (5 bases). CDR1 is MDHEN, CDR2 SYDVKM, per germline. The V end was cut by 5 bases, the J end by 8 bases, with 11 bases between. The CDR3 contains 12 residues. The DNA of the CDR3 is TGTGCCAGCAGTCTTCTAGGAGGTACGCAGTATTTT. The encoded protein is CASSLLGGTQYF.

This clone came up a few times. The chain combines TRBV5-1 with TRBJ2-4, with D possibly TRBD1 on 5 matching bases. The CDR3 is made up of 15 amino acids. Trimming left V 0 bases short and J 0 bases short, with 7 bases between. CDR1 is SGHRS and CDR2 is YFSETQ in the germline V gene. The CDR3 protein is CASSLGGPAKNIQYF. DNA for the CDR3: TGCGCCAGCAGCTTGGGGGGCCCAGCCAAAAACATTCAGTACTTC.

This clone was seen a few times. V is TRBV4-1 and J is TRBJ2-1; no firm D call. Germline V gene sequence: CDR1 MGHRA, CDR2 YSYEKL. The CDR3 is 17 amino acids. V lost 0 bases and J 5 bases, leaving 17 bases between the germline ends. CDR3 DNA: TGCGCCAGCAGCCAAGATTCGGATGGCCTCACCAACAATGAGCAGTTCTTC. Translating gives CASSQDSDGLTNNEQFF.

This clone was found a few times. The J gene is TRBJ2-6, the V gene TRBV28; D gene uncertain. V lost 6 bases and J 0 bases, leaving 15 bases between the germline ends. The germline V gene encodes CDR1 MDHEN and CDR2 SYDVKM. CDR3 length: 17 amino acids. The CDR3 nucleotides are TGTGCCAGCAGCCCAGTCGAGCGCCGCTCTGGGGCCAACGTCCTGACTTTC. As protein: CASSPVERRSGANVLTF.

The gene calls are TRBV2 and TRBJ1-3; D remains ambiguous. The germline V gene encodes CDR1 SNHLY and CDR2 FYNNEI. With 2 bases removed from V and 4 bases from J, the gap between germline ends came to 6 bases. This CDR3 comprises 13 residues. CDR3 region: CASSEQKGNTIYF. CDR3 in DNA: TGTGCCAGCAGTGAACAGAAAGGAAACACCATATATTTT.